The TCR beta chain under discussion was sequenced for a study of shared clonotypes between healthy human individuals. Study-level background: Each donor's CD8 memory used one plate, CD8 naive two, each CD4 subset three.

CD45RO-negative cells were positively selected for CCR7, leaving out terminally differentiated effector memory CD45RA+ cells. The study enrolled healthy HIV-negative adults without recent acute infections or vaccinations as donors. Comments on this clone: Its antigen is undetermined.

Several immunoSEQ plates held equal portions of the genomic DNA taken from each subset. Profiled with immunoSEQ multiplex PCR; TCRdb holds only in-frame clones, not every one. The profile covers 1.5 million to 2.5 million clones, with approximately 95% appearing a single time and 1% to 1.5% taken by the ten largest. General study findings and limits: Sharing across several donors was seen in 4% to 6.5% of naive CD4 clonotypes.

The source is a man younger than 35 in good health. The sequenced sample was naive CD8+ T cells sorted from blood.

CDR3 sequence: CASSFLAGVEETQYF. The CDR3 DNA reads as TGTGCCAGCAGCTTTCTAGCGGGAGTGGAAGAGACCCAGTACTTC. The chain has TRBV7-9 and TRBJ2-5, with 10 bases identical to TRBD2. The CDR3 is 15 amino acids. The V segment lost 3 bases and the J segment 3 bases; nucleotides outside the gene matches: 4. The germline V gene encodes CDR1 SEHNR and CDR2 FQNEAQ (reference sequence).